Listed here is a single TCR beta chain. This sample was taken from a study of PD-L1 blockade in urothelial cancer. Time point of the sample: pretreatment peripheral blood. The protocol was immunoSEQ multiplex PCR, while the TCRdb copy is restricted to in-frame clones and leaves out a portion. The sample holds approximately 50,000 clones, around 80% seen once. The V and J ends lost 3 bases and 6 bases, in that order; junction bases with no gene match: 7. Looked up from germline, CDR1 is SGHRS and CDR2 is YFSETQ. The CDR3 extends over 15 amino acids. This sequence originates from a man in his 70s with urothelial cancer. The input for sequencing was PBMCs, taken around atezolizumab (anti-PD-L1) treatment. V usage is TRBV5-1 and J usage is TRBJ2-2; 8 positions agree with TRBD1. The CDR3 coding sequence is TGCGCCAGCAGCTCCGGACAGGGCTTGGCCGGGGAGCTGTTTTTT. This gives the protein CASSSGQGLAGELFF. The entire variable domain, with the rest obtained from reference TRBV5-1 and TRBJ2-2, is as follows: KAGVTQTPRYLIKTRGQQVTLSCSPISGHRSVSWYQQTPGQGLQFLFEYFSETQRNKGNFPGRFSGRQFSNSRSEMNVSTLELGDSALYLCASSSGQGLAGELFFGEGSRLTVL.